The 10 T cell receptor beta chains below were found in one sample sequenced in a study of CD8+CD57+ T cells in acquired aplastic anemia. Investigators profiled TCR beta VDJ and CDR3 from genomic DNA template. TCRdb independently ran MiXCR on the reads; one entry per CDR3 protein. The sample gives roughly 98,000 distinct CDR3 sequences, 55% to 70% of which show up once; about 60% is in the top ten. Patients chosen for sequencing had shown CD8+CD57+ cell expansion by flow cytometry. The sample consisted of sorted CD4+, CD8+, or CD8+CD57+ T cells (not recorded which) from PBMCs. Receptor source: a human donor with aplastic anemia.

This chain joins TRBV15 and TRBJ2-5, with TRBD2 matching 7 bases. CDR1 is LNHNV, CDR2 YYDKDF, per germline (reference sequence). J lost 3 bases, V lost 6 bases, and 4 bases had no gene match. The CDR3 is 13 amino acids. CDR3 amino acids: CATRKAGEETQYF. CDR3 DNA sequence: TGTGCCACCAGGAAGGCGGGAGAAGAGACCCAGTACTTC.

The chain is built from TRBV7-9 and TRBJ2-1; no reliable D call. Germline lookup yields CDR1 SEHNR and CDR2 FQNEAQ (reference sequence). This CDR3 is 13 amino acids long. V was shortened by 6 bases and J by 5 bases, with 11 bases between the two germline ends. CDR3 amino acids: CASRSVTHNEQFF. As DNA, the CDR3 is TGTGCCAGCAGATCGGTTACCCACAATGAGCAGTTCTTC.

The chain is built from TRBV20-1 and TRBJ2-5, with a tentative D call TRBD2 (5 bases). V dropped 2 bases and J dropped 5 bases, with 12 bases sitting between them. CDR1 is DFQATT and CDR2 is SNEGSKA in the germline V gene (reference sequence). This CDR3 has 13 residues. CDR3 in amino acids: CSARSPTGETQYF. The DNA of the CDR3 is TGCAGTGCTAGAAGCCCTACGGGGGAGACCCAGTACTTC.

In its sample, this clonotype is medium-sized. The rearrangement uses TRBV10-3 and TRBJ2-7; TRBD2 aligns across 9 bases. V was clipped by 7 bases and J by 0 bases; unmatched bases: 1. There are 13 residues in the CDR3. CDR1 and CDR2 (germline): ENHRY, SYGVKD. The CDR3 bases are TGTGCCATCACTAGCGGGGACTCCTACGAGCAGTACTTC. Translating it yields CAITSGDSYEQYF.

The V and J genes are TRBV20-1 and TRBJ2-3; D is unresolved. The V end lost 2 bases, the J end lost 6 bases, and 15 bases lay between the germline ends. CDR3 length: 14 residues. Germline V lookup: CDR1 DFQATT, CDR2 SNEGSKA (reference sequence). The CDR3, as DNA: TGCAGTGCTAGACCGCTAGTAGTAACGGATACGCAGTATTTT. Protein: CSARPLVVTDTQYF.

J is TRBJ1-5 and V is TRBV20-1; a weak D match, TRBD1 (5 bases). V shed 3 bases and J shed 0 bases, with 9 bases lying between them. This CDR3 is 14 amino acids long. Germline lookup yields CDR1 DFQATT and CDR2 SNEGSKA (reference sequence). The CDR3 nucleotides read TGCAGTGCTAGGCTAGGGGATAGCAATCAGCCCCAGCATTTT. Its translation is CSARLGDSNQPQHF.

This clonotype came up a few times. This chain uses TRBV2 with TRBJ1-5; D unclear. The germline gives CDR1 SNHLY, CDR2 FYNNEI. The CDR3 is 13 amino acids. V was trimmed by 11 bases and J by 1 base, leaving 12 bases between them. The CDR3 is CAGGWQSNQPQHF. CDR3 in DNA: TGTGCCGGAGGCTGGCAGAGCAATCAGCCCCAGCATTTT. The full variable domain, with the rest looked up from reference TRBV2 and TRBJ1-5, is EPEVTQTPSHQVTQMGQEVILRCVPISNHLYFYWYRQILGQKVEFLVSFYNNEISEKSEIFDDQFSVERPDGSNFTLKIRSTKLEDSAMYFCAGGWQSNQPQHFGDGTRLSIL.

The CDR3 DNA follows: TGTGCCAGCAGAAAAGGGGGGACCTCCTACGAGCAGTACTTC. The encoded protein is CASRKGGTSYEQYF. V and J are TRBV2 and TRBJ2-7; D could derive from TRBD1 or TRBD2 (6 bases each). The germline gives CDR1 SNHLY, CDR2 FYNNEI. V dropped 6 bases and J dropped 0 bases, with 12 bases sitting between them. This CDR3 has 14 residues.

This clonotype showed up just once. V usage is TRBV29-1 and J usage is TRBJ1-1; possible D gene TRBD1, 6 bases. Trimming shortened V by 6 bases and J by 5 bases, and 19 bases separated the two germline ends. Per the germline V gene, CDR1 is SQVTM and CDR2 is ANQGSEA. This CDR3 has 14 amino acids. CDR3 region: CSVAGRGGSTEAFF. The DNA of the CDR3 is TGCAGCGTGGCGGGGAGAGGGGGAAGTACTGAAGCTTTCTTT.

This rearrangement joins TRBV11-2 to TRBJ2-3, with 9 nucleotides matching TRBD2. V lost 5 bases, J lost 6 bases, and 15 bases stayed unmatched. CDR3 length: 17 residues. Germline V gene lookup returns CDR1 SGHAT and CDR2 FQNNGV. Here the CDR3 DNA reads TGTGCCAGCAGCCCTAGAGGCACGGCTAGCGGGATTGATACGCAGTATTTT. This gives the protein CASSPRGTASGIDTQYF.